Below are 16 T cell receptor beta chains sequenced from a single sample in a study of T-cell memory formation after mild COVID-19. One entry per CDR3 protein results from TCRdb running MiXCR on the 5' RACE reads. The sample shows nearly 40,000 distinct CDR3 sequences, approximately 6.5% of them seen only once. Sequenced material: PBMCs or a T cell subset sorted from them (not recorded which). These receptors were taken from an adult who had mild COVID-19 (a few samples of this study predate the infection). Cell type and time point are not known.

This clonotype was recorded many times. V usage is TRBV4-2 and J usage is TRBJ2-5, with D possibly matching TRBD1 (5 bases). CDR3 length: 14 amino acids. V lost 1 base, J lost 3 bases, and 9 bases lay in between. CDR1 and CDR2 (germline): LGHNA, YNFKEQ. The CDR3 sequence: CASSQVEDKETQYF. The CDR3 DNA follows: TGTGCCAGCAGCCAAGTAGAGGACAAAGAGACCCAGTACTTC.

V is TRBV18 and J is TRBJ2-5; 8 bases line up with TRBD1. Germline V gene data show CDR1 as KGHSH and CDR2 as LQKENI. The CDR3 totals 15 residues. Germline trimming cut 3 bases from V and 2 bases from J; bases unmatched to any gene: 5. The CDR3 region has the DNA TGTGCCAGCTCACCTCTACAGGGGGATCAAGAGACCCAGTACTTC. This encodes CASSPLQGDQETQYF. The whole variable domain, remainder taken from reference TRBV18 and TRBJ2-5, is NAGVMQNPRHLVRRRGQEARLRCSPMKGHSHVYWYRQLPEEGLKFMVYLQKENIIDESGMPKERFSAEFPKEGPSILRIQQVVRGDSAAYFCASSPLQGDQETQYFGPGTRLLVL.

This clonotype has ten or more counts. The V gene is TRBV6-2 or TRBV6-3, the J gene TRBJ2-3; D uncertain. Trimming stripped 5 bases from V and 4 bases from J, with 10 bases between. The CDR3 runs to 13 residues. Germline values: CDR1 MNHEY, CDR2 SVGEGT. The CDR3 coding sequence is TGTGCCAGCAGTACGGCAGTCCCAGATACGCAGTATTTT. Translating it yields CASSTAVPDTQYF.

The table lists this clonotype with a few counts. Germline and junction disagree at one end, which may indicate a read error. The V call is TRBV7-2, the J call TRBJ2-1, with D possibly being TRBD1 (5 bases). Per the germline V gene, CDR1 is SGHTA and CDR2 is FQGNSA. CDR3 size: 12 residues. CDR3 residues: CASRLGVHEQFF. The CDR3 bases are TGTGCCAGCAGGTTAGGGGTCCATGAGCAGTTCTTC.

CDR3 coding DNA: TGCGCCAGCAGGCCTAACATTGGATCTTATGGCTACACCTTC. It is translated as CASRPNIGSYGYTF. This chain connects TRBV5-1 to TRBJ1-2, with D unresolved. V was shortened by 5 bases and J by 5 bases, with 16 bases between the two germline ends. The germline gives CDR1 SGHRS, CDR2 YFSETQ. There are 14 residues in the CDR3.

This clonotype was picked up many times. The rearrangement joins TRBV6-1 to TRBJ2-3; weak D call: TRBD2 (5 bases). Trimming cost V 6 bases and J 0 bases, with 10 bases left between them. The CDR3 is made up of 14 amino acids. The germline gives CDR1 MNHNS, CDR2 SASEGT. CDR3 amino acids: CASRREFSTDTQYF. As DNA, the CDR3 is TGTGCCAGCAGGAGGGAGTTCAGCACAGATACGCAGTATTTT.

This clonotype was seen a handful of times. V and J are TRBV7-6 and TRBJ1-1, with D unclear. Germline assignment: CDR1 SGHVS and CDR2 FNYEAQ. The CDR3 has 17 amino acids. V was trimmed by 1 base and J by 2 bases, leaving 17 bases between them. The CDR3 DNA follows: TGTGCCAGCAGCTTAGTGGTTCTAGGTATTTTAAACACTGAAGCTTTCTTT. Its protein is CASSLVVLGILNTEAFF.

This clonotype was observed at least ten times. This chain uses TRBV6-2 or TRBV6-3 with TRBJ2-7; 11 bases are a match to TRBD2. The CDR3 is 17 residues long. V shed 5 bases, J shed 3 bases, and the junction held 12 bases outside the gene matches. Germline CDR1 is MNHEY and CDR2 is SVGEGT. CDR3 coding DNA: TGTGCCAGCAGTCGCCTCCCTTATAGCGGGAGGGTCTACGAGCAGTACTTC. It is translated as CASSRLPYSGRVYEQYF.

This clonotype was recorded many times. The chain uses TRBV4-1 and TRBJ2-1; possible D gene TRBD2, 5 bases. This CDR3 is built from 16 residues. The germline V gene has CDR1 MGHRA and CDR2 YSYEKL. V shed 3 bases and J shed 2 bases, with 14 bases lying between them. The CDR3 region has the DNA TGCGCCAGCAGCCAGCCAGCGGTCCGGGCCTACAATGAGCAGTTCTTC. This sequence encodes CASSQPAVRAYNEQFF.

The V gene is TRBV6-5, the J gene TRBJ2-2; 7 bases agree with TRBD1. This CDR3 comprises 14 residues. The germline gives CDR1 MNHEY, CDR2 SVGAGI. The trim removed 7 bases at V and 7 bases at J, leaving 9 bases unmatched. The CDR3 loop is CASNTGATGGELFF. DNA for the CDR3: TGTGCCAGCAATACAGGGGCGACGGGCGGGGAGCTGTTTTTT.

The rearrangement uses TRBV11-1 and TRBJ1-4; 10 bases line up with TRBD1. The germline CDR1 and CDR2 sequences are SGHAT and FQDESV (reference sequence). The CDR3 has 15 residues. Germline trimming cut 5 bases from V and 8 bases from J; bases unmatched to any gene: 8. In DNA form, the CDR3 reads TGTGCCAGCAGCAAGACCGGGACAGGGGACGAAAAACTGTTTTTT. This translates into CASSKTGTGDEKLFF.

This clonotype was seen many times. V is TRBV12-3 or TRBV12-4 and J is TRBJ2-3; D is ambiguous. V lost 5 bases, J lost 1 base, and 13 bases lay in between. This CDR3 region has 15 residues. In nucleotides, the CDR3 is TGTGCCAGCAGTCTACAGCTTACCGGCACAGATACGCAGTATTTT. This gives the protein CASSLQLTGTDTQYF.

This clonotype showed up just a few times. Germline and junction disagree at one end, which may indicate a read error. This sequence joins TRBV7-3 and TRBJ1-1; D remains ambiguous. Germline lookup yields CDR1 SGHTA and CDR2 FQGTGA. CDR3 length equals 14 residues. CDR3 sequence reads: CASSLTPQNTEAFF. CDR3 nucleotide sequence: TGTGCCAGCAGCCTAACCCCTCAGAACACTGAAGCTTTCTTT.

This clonotype was picked up many times. This chain connects TRBV6-5 to TRBJ1-1; D may be TRBD1 (5 bases). CDR1 and CDR2 (germline): MNHEY, SVGAGI. Trimming shortened V by 4 bases and J by 4 bases, and 16 bases separated the two germline ends. CDR3 length: 15 residues. DNA of the CDR3: TGTGCCAGCAGTTGGGGTGGGGCGGGAGGCACTGAAGCTTTCTTT. Translated: CASSWGGAGGTEAFF.

This clonotype showed up many times. The chain links TRBV14 to TRBJ2-5; 10 nucleotides match TRBD2. The CDR3 spans 13 residues. Germline V gene data show CDR1 as SGHDN and CDR2 as FVKESK. The ends lost 3 bases at V and 5 bases at J; junction bases unmatched: 0. CDR3 bases: TGTGCCAGCAGCCAGGGACTAGCGGAGACCCAGTACTTC. It translates to CASSQGLAETQYF.

This clonotype was counted at least ten times. The rearrangement links TRBV25-1 to TRBJ2-1, with unresolved D. V lost 2 bases and J lost 5, with 13 bases in between. Germline loops: CDR1 MGHDK, CDR2 SYGVNS. The CDR3 runs to 15 residues. The CDR3 is CASSERLEAHNEQFF. The CDR3, as DNA: TGTGCCAGCAGTGAACGTCTAGAAGCCCACAATGAGCAGTTCTTC. Full variable domain (rest looked up from reference TRBV25-1 and TRBJ2-1): EADIYQTPRYLVIGTGKKITLECSQTMGHDKMYWYQQDPGMELHLIHYSYGVNSTEKGDLSSESTVSRIRTEHFPLTLESARPSHTSQYLCASSERLEAHNEQFFGPGTRLTVL.